Following are 11 T cell receptor beta chains from one sample sequenced in a study of blood T cells in healthy people across ages. A sample-barcoded 5' primer and a J-beta primer mix were used in a second PCR of about 7 to 12 cycles. TCRdb reanalysed the 5' RACE reads using MiXCR and keeps one entry per CDR3 protein. This sample has 1.5 million to 2 million distinct CDR3 sequences, with about 32% found just once. The sequenced sample was blood. All receptors come from a woman in her twenties or thirties in good health.

This clonotype was counted only a few times. The J gene is TRBJ1-1, the V gene TRBV12-3 or TRBV12-4, with 8 positions matching TRBD1. The V gene end was trimmed by 9 bases and the J gene end by 1 base; junction bases not matched to a gene: 13. The CDR3 runs to 16 residues. CDR3 DNA sequence: TGTGCCAGTTCAGGGGGCGGTGCGGTCTGGAACACTGAAGCTTTCTTT. It encodes CASSGGGAVWNTEAFF.

Regarding this clonotype: This may arise from a read error, as a much more abundant clone is one base away. The chain uses TRBV29-1 and TRBJ2-5, with a weak D call TRBD2 (7 bases). V was clipped by 4 bases and J by 0 bases, with 15 bases between them. CDR3 length equals 15 residues. The germline gives CDR1 SQVTM, CDR2 ANQGSEA. The chain's CDR3 is CSVAGAGEYQETQYF. The CDR3 coding sequence is TGCAGCGTTGCGGGGGCGGGGGAGTACCAAGAGACCCAGTACTTC. Looking up the rest from reference TRBV29-1 and TRBJ2-5 gives the full variable domain: SAVISQKPSRDICQRGTSLTIQCQVDSQVTMMFWYRQQPGQSLTLIATANQGSEATYESGFVIDKFPISRPNLTFSTLTVSNMSPEDSSIYLCSVAGAGEYQETQYFGPGTRLLVL.

This clonotype appeared a few times. The CDR3 region is CASSYRGTGTHEQYF. The CDR3 nucleotides are TGTGCCAGCAGTTACCGGGGGACAGGGACCCACGAGCAGTACTTC. The chain carries TRBV6-2 or TRBV6-3 and TRBJ2-7; 9 bases line up with TRBD1. Germline values: CDR1 MNHEY, CDR2 SVGEGT. The CDR3 has 15 amino acids. The V gene end was trimmed by 2 bases and the J gene end by 5 bases; junction bases not matched to a gene: 7.

This clonotype has a handful of counts. The chain combines TRBV7-9 with TRBJ1-2; D call uncertain. The CDR3 extends over 15 amino acids. Trimming removed 5 bases from V and 2 bases from J, with 15 bases in between. CDR1 and CDR2 (germline): SEHNR, FQNEAQ (reference sequence). CDR3 sequence (DNA): TGTGCCAGCAGCCCTCGAGCGGCCGGAAACTATGGCTACACCTTC. The encoded protein is CASSPRAAGNYGYTF.

The rearrangement uses TRBV20-1 and TRBJ2-7, with 15 bases lining up with TRBD2. Germline CDR1 DFQATT, CDR2 SNEGSKA (reference sequence). The length of the CDR3 is 16 residues. With V trimmed by 5 bases and J by 0 bases, 5 bases remained unmatched. CDR3 residues: CSAWTSGRVFSYEQYF. The CDR3 nucleotides read TGCAGTGCTTGGACTAGCGGGAGGGTGTTCTCCTACGAGCAGTACTTC.

This clonotype was seen many times. This chain uses TRBV10-3 with TRBJ2-7, with a possible D match to TRBD1 (6 bases). This CDR3 comprises 14 residues. Trimming pared 0 bases from V and 2 bases from J, leaving 8 bases between. The germline V gene has CDR1 ENHRY and CDR2 SYGVKD. The CDR3 coding sequence is TGTGCCATCAGTGAGTCATGGGACACCTACGAGCAGTACTTC. Translated: CAISESWDTYEQYF.

This sequence joins TRBV28 and TRBJ2-3; D is unclear. The germline CDR1 and CDR2 sequences are MDHEN and SYDVKM. The V and J ends lost 4 bases and 1 base respectively, with 15 bases between them. The CDR3 consists of 16 residues. This chain's CDR3 is CASSSPSARRTDTQYF. In DNA form, the CDR3 reads TGTGCCAGCAGTTCCCCGAGTGCGAGACGCACAGATACGCAGTATTTT. Combining the CDR3 with reference TRBV28 and TRBJ2-3 gives the whole variable domain DVKVTQSSRYLVKRTGEKVFLECVQDMDHENMFWYRQDPGLGLRLIYFSYDVKMKEKGDIPEGYSVSREKKERFSLILESASTNQTSMYLCASSSPSARRTDTQYFGPGTRLTVL.

The CDR3 region is CASSLRKARGYTF. CDR3 in DNA: TGTGCCAGCAGCTTACGTAAGGCCCGGGGCTACACCTTC. V and J are TRBV7-2 and TRBJ1-2; D unclear. This CDR3 comprises 13 residues. Germline V gene data show CDR1 as SGHTA and CDR2 as FQGNSA. The germline V and J ends were trimmed by 2 bases and 8 bases, with 12 bases remaining between them.

This clonotype was picked up a small number of times. The chain recombines TRBV12-3 or TRBV12-4 with TRBJ2-2; TRBD2 matches at 7 bases. Germline trimming cut 6 bases from V and 1 base from J; bases unmatched to any gene: 5. CDR3 length: 15 amino acids. This CDR3 is CASSRGLLNTGELFF. Written as DNA, the CDR3 is TGTGCCAGCAGCCGGGGACTATTGAACACCGGGGAGCTGTTTTTT.

J is TRBJ1-4 and V is TRBV4-1; D is uncertain. The CDR3 length is 16 residues. Germline V gives CDR1 MGHRA, CDR2 YSYEKL. The V and J ends lost 3 bases and 0 bases respectively, with 11 bases between them. This CDR3 reads CASSQAFIATNEKLFF. The CDR3 nucleotides read TGCGCCAGCAGCCAGGCTTTCATAGCAACTAATGAAAAACTGTTTTTT.

This chain links TRBV5-1 with TRBJ2-1; 9 positions agree with TRBD1. The CDR3 sequence is 15 residues long. The V gene end was trimmed by 3 bases and the J gene end by 8 bases; junction bases not matched to a gene: 9. Per germline, CDR1 SGHRS and CDR2 YFSETQ. The chain's CDR3 is CASSSGQGPADEQFF. The DNA for the CDR3 is TGCGCCAGCAGCTCGGGACAGGGCCCGGCGGATGAGCAGTTCTTC.